The 18 T cell receptor beta chains below were found in one sample sequenced in a study of regulatory dendritic cells for organ transplantation. What these receptors recognize is not known. Allogeneic regulatory or mature dendritic cells were co-cultured for roughly five days with CFSE-labeled sorted T cells at 1:10. The data were produced by immunoSEQ multiplex PCR, yet TCRdb's version contains in-frame clones alone and is incomplete. Of more than 9,500 clones in the sample, approximately 56% were seen once. The specimen was naive CD8+ T cells from blood cultured with dendritic cells. Subset meaning: CD45RA+ naive T cells. The receptors come from a human donor in good health.

This clone has a single count. The V and J genes are TRBV4-3 and TRBJ1-2; possible D gene TRBD1, 5 bases. Germline assignment: CDR1 LGHNA and CDR2 YSLEER. Trimming cost V 0 bases and J 3 bases, with 8 bases left between them. The CDR3 runs 14 residues. The CDR3 sequence is CASSQDRVDYGYTF. The CDR3 DNA is TGCGCCAGCAGCCAAGACAGGGTAGACTATGGCTACACCTTC.

This clone showed up just once. V is TRBV7-8 and J is TRBJ1-3; D is ambiguous. Germline lookup yields CDR1 SGHVS and CDR2 FQNEAQ. V lost 5 bases and J 1 base, leaving 9 bases between the germline ends. CDR3 size: 14 residues. The CDR3 region has the DNA TGTGCCAGCAGCCCCCGGGGTTCTGGAAACACCATATATTTT. Amino acid sequence: CASSPRGSGNTIYF.

The genes are TRBV4-3 and TRBJ2-7; possibly TRBD2 for D (7 bases). This CDR3 has 15 residues. The V gene lost 2 bases and the J gene lost 2 bases, with 13 bases spanning the gap. CDR1 is LGHNA and CDR2 is YSLEER in the germline V gene. CDR3 region: CASSQQAGATYEQYF. DNA of the CDR3: TGCGCCAGCAGCCAACAGGCGGGGGCAACCTACGAGCAGTACTTC.

This clone has a handful of counts. Distinct nucleotide sequences in the sample also encode this CDR3. DNA of the CDR3: TGTGCCAGCAGCCCTGACGGGGTCGTGTATGAAAAACTGTTTTTT. Protein sequence: CASSPDGVVYEKLFF. This sequence joins TRBV27 and TRBJ1-4; D not certain. This CDR3 has 15 residues. V was cut by 6 bases and J by 6 bases, with 17 bases left in between. CDR1 and CDR2 (germline): MNHEY, SMNVEV (reference sequence).

The V and J genes are TRBV4-1 and TRBJ1-1, with D maybe TRBD1 (5 bases). Germline assignment: CDR1 MGHRA and CDR2 YSYEKL. The V gene lost 1 base and the J gene lost 1 base, with 10 bases spanning the gap. This CDR3 spans 15 amino acids. CDR3 coding DNA: TGCGCCAGCAGCCAAGCCGCAGGGCGGAACACTGAAGCTTTCTTT. Its translation: CASSQAAGRNTEAFF.

This clone appeared a few times. This chain links TRBV5-1 with TRBJ2-7; tentative D call: TRBD1 (6 bases). CDR3 size: 13 residues. Germline CDR1 and CDR2: SGHRS and YFSETQ. Trimming took 2 bases from V and 4 from J, leaving 10 bases between them. For the CDR3, the DNA is TGCGCCAGCAGCTTCGGCAGGGGTTACGAGCAGTACTTC. This encodes CASSFGRGYEQYF. Looking up the rest from reference TRBV5-1 and TRBJ2-7 gives the full variable domain: KAGVTQTPRYLIKTRGQQVTLSCSPISGHRSVSWYQQTPGQGLQFLFEYFSETQRNKGNFPGRFSGRQFSNSRSEMNVSTLELGDSALYLCASSFGRGYEQYFGPGTRLTVT.

The chain uses TRBV27 and TRBJ1-3; no clear D. Trimming pared 3 bases from V and 2 bases from J, leaving 5 bases between. CDR3 size: 13 residues. Germline lookup yields CDR1 MNHEY and CDR2 SMNVEV (reference sequence). The CDR3 sequence: CASSFAAGNTIYF. For the CDR3, the DNA is TGTGCCAGCAGTTTTGCGGCTGGAAACACCATATATTTT.

A few counts support this clone. The V gene is TRBV4-1, the J gene TRBJ2-7, with a possible D match to TRBD1 (5 bases). Germline CDR1 MGHRA, CDR2 YSYEKL. The V gene lost 1 base and the J gene lost 1 base, with 11 bases spanning the gap. This CDR3 is 15 amino acids long. The CDR3 spells CASSQADIGSYEQYF. The CDR3 nucleotides are TGCGCCAGCAGCCAAGCGGACATTGGATCCTACGAGCAGTACTTC.

The chain combines TRBV7-4 with TRBJ1-5; TRBD1 is a possible D gene (6 bases). CDR1 and CDR2 (germline): SGHVT, SQSDAQ. The germline V and J ends were trimmed by 5 bases and 0 bases, with 20 bases remaining between them. The CDR3 is made up of 18 amino acids. CDR3 nucleotides: TGTGCCAGCAGCACCAGACAGGAGCGCCCTTATAGCAATCAGCCCCAGCATTTT. This translates into CASSTRQERPYSNQPQHF.

The rearrangement uses TRBV7-2 and TRBJ2-7, with 7 bases that match TRBD1. The CDR3 is made up of 18 amino acids. The ends lost 2 bases at V and 4 bases at J; junction bases unmatched: 17. Per germline, CDR1 SGHTA and CDR2 FQGNSA. The CDR3 bases are TGTGCCAGCAGCTTAAGGGGGATCTCCGGGACAGAGATATACGAGCAGTACTTC. Translating it yields CASSLRGISGTEIYEQYF.

The V call is TRBV11-1, the J call TRBJ2-1; TRBD1 aligns across 8 bases. In germline, CDR1 is SGHAT, CDR2 FQDESV (reference sequence). J was trimmed by 3 bases and V by 2 bases; bases with no gene match: 6. The CDR3 has 16 amino acids. Written as DNA, the CDR3 is TGTGCCAGCAGCTTACTACAGGGGGTCCTCTACAATGAGCAGTTCTTC. This translates into CASSLLQGVLYNEQFF.

The chain recombines TRBV4-1 with TRBJ2-7, with D possibly matching TRBD1 (7 bases). CDR1 MGHRA and CDR2 YSYEKL come from the germline V gene. This CDR3 has 15 residues. Deletions cut 3 bases from V and 2 bases from J, with 14 bases between. The chain's CDR3 is CASSHPRRGPYEQYF. In DNA, the CDR3 is TGCGCCAGCAGCCATCCAAGGAGGGGGCCCTACGAGCAGTACTTC.

This clone was recorded a few times. The gene calls are TRBV5-4 and TRBJ2-1; TRBD2 agrees at 12 bases. Trimming took 3 bases from V and 8 from J; bases not matched to a gene: 6. The CDR3 is 15 residues long. Per the germline V gene, CDR1 is SGHNT and CDR2 is YYREEE (reference sequence). The CDR3 nucleotides read TGTGCCAGCAGCTCGACTAGCGGGGGTCAAGATGAGCAGTTCTTC. Translation gives CASSSTSGGQDEQFF. Drawing the rest from reference TRBV5-4 and TRBJ2-1, the complete variable domain is ETGVTQSPTHLIKTRGQQVTLRCSSQSGHNTVSWYQQALGQGPQFIFQYYREEENGRGNFPPRFSGLQFPNYSSELNVNALELDDSALYLCASSSTSGGQDEQFFGPGTRLTVL.

This clone has a handful of counts. The chain has TRBV6-5 and TRBJ1-5, with 10 bases identical to TRBD1. This CDR3 contains 15 residues. After removal of 6 bases from V and 5 bases from J, the junction contained 7 bases not matched to a gene. The germline V gene encodes CDR1 MNHEY and CDR2 SVGAGI. This chain's CDR3 is CASSPGTGDYQPQHF. CDR3 coding DNA: TGTGCCAGCAGCCCTGGGACAGGGGATTATCAGCCCCAGCATTTT.

This chain joins TRBV6-1 and TRBJ2-1; possibly TRBD2 for D (6 bases). V was shortened by 4 bases and J by 1 base, with 8 bases between the two germline ends. The length of the CDR3 is 14 residues. The germline V gene has CDR1 MNHNS and CDR2 SASEGT. The CDR3 sequence is CASSGRGSYNEQFF. DNA for the CDR3: TGTGCCAGCAGTGGGAGGGGTTCCTACAATGAGCAGTTCTTC.

The rearrangement links TRBV9 to TRBJ1-1; TRBD1 might be the D (6 bases). CDR1 and CDR2 from the germline V gene are SGDLS and YYNGEE. The V gene lost 0 bases and the J gene lost 2 bases, with 11 bases spanning the gap. CDR3 size: 15 residues. Here the CDR3 DNA reads TGTGCCAGCAGCGTAGGCTGGACAGCTAACACTGAAGCTTTCTTT. Its translation is CASSVGWTANTEAFF.

The rearrangement links TRBV19 to TRBJ1-1; D is possibly TRBD1 (6 bases). Deletions cut 1 base from V and 1 base from J, with 10 bases between. Germline V gives CDR1 LNHDA, CDR2 SQIVND (reference sequence). The CDR3 totals 15 residues. CDR3 in amino acids: CASSIVGTSNTEAFF. The CDR3 DNA reads as TGTGCCAGTAGTATAGTGGGGACATCGAACACTGAAGCTTTCTTT.

Here the CDR3 DNA reads TGTGCCAGCAACCCCTATGGGGGGGACCTGAACACTGAAGCTTTCTTT. It specifies CASNPYGGDLNTEAFF. The chain carries TRBV11-2 and TRBJ1-1, with D perhaps matching TRBD1 (5 bases). CDR1 is SGHAT and CDR2 is FQNNGV in the germline V gene. V lost 7 bases and J 0 bases, leaving 18 bases between the germline ends. The CDR3 covers 16 residues.